Listed below are T cell receptor beta chains from one sample, sequenced in a study of technical replicates of blood from a few donors. This table comes from immunoSEQ multiplex PCR, and its TCRdb copy is limited to in-frame clones, with some not included. In the table there are fewer than 100,000 clones, 97% of which are singletons. The specimen sequenced was T cells isolated from PBMCs. The source is a human donor in good health. Both conserved end residues are part of each CDR3. Each record gives: V gene, J gene, clone size, D gene, CDR3 DNA, CDR3 protein. A D gene is named only where the DNA matches it firmly. Only part of the rows carry a size: once, few, many, or a class if the clone is expanded.

>TRBV4-3|TRBJ1-2|NA|NA
TGCGCCAGCAGCCAAGACGGATCGATGACGACAGATGTATTGGGCTACACCTTC
CASSQDGSMTTDVLGYTF
>TRBV6-5|TRBJ1-2|NA|TRBD1
TGTGCCAGCGTAGGACAGGGAGGTCGCGCCTTC
CASVGQGGRAF
>TRBV19|TRBJ1-1|NA|NA
TGTGCCAGCTCCTGGGGGGAAAGCACTGAAGCTTTCTTT
CASSWGESTEAFF
>TRBV7-2|TRBJ1-1|NA|TRBD1
TGTGCCAGCAGCTCATGGACAGGAATGAACACTGAAGCTTTCTTT
CASSSWTGMNTEAFF
>TRBV14|TRBJ2-4|few|NA
TGTGCCAGCAGCCAAGATCTAGGAAGTCAGGGGTTGAACATTCAGTACTTC
CASSQDLGSQGLNIQYF
>TRBV6-1|TRBJ2-3|once|NA
TGTGCCAGCAGTGTGACAGACCTGGGAGATACGCAGTATTTT
CASSVTDLGDTQYF
>TRBV4-3|TRBJ2-7|NA|TRBD2
TGCGCCAGCAGCTATGGGACTAGCGGGGCCATAGCCTACGAGCAGTACTTC
CASSYGTSGAIAYEQYF
>TRBV11-3|TRBJ2-3|NA|TRBD2
TGTGCCAGCAGCCCAAGACTAGCGGGAGATGGGACAGATACGCAGTATTTT
CASSPRLAGDGTDTQYF
>TRBV6-5|TRBJ2-3|NA|TRBD2
TGTGCCAGCACCGCACTAGCGGGTCTTGGTACGCAGTATTTT
CASTALAGLGTQYF
>TRBV27|TRBJ2-3|NA|TRBD2
TGTGCCAGCAGTCGATTGGTGGCCACTAGCGGGAGTGGTACGCAGTATTTT
CASSRLVATSGSGTQYF
>TRBV29-1|TRBJ1-1|NA|NA
TGCAGCGTTGGTCTGAGAAAATCTCCGAACACTGAAGCTTTCTTT
CSVGLRKSPNTEAFF
>TRBV4-1|TRBJ2-7|NA|TRBD2
TGCGCCAGCAGCCAAGAAACTAGCGGGAGGTTGTACGAGCAGTACTTC
CASSQETSGRLYEQYF
>TRBV6-6|TRBJ1-1|NA|NA
TGTGCCAGCAGTTACTCCGGGACTCTAGGTGAAGCTTTCTTT
CASSYSGTLGEAFF
>TRBV9|TRBJ1-2|once|TRBD1
TGTGCCAGCAGCTACTTTAGGGACAGTGCTATAGATGGCTACACCTTC
CASSYFRDSAIDGYTF
>TRBV2|TRBJ2-7|NA|NA
TGTGCCAGCAGGATAAGCCCGGGACTGTCCTACGAGCAGTACTTC
CASRISPGLSYEQYF
>TRBV29-1|TRBJ2-3|NA|NA
TGCAGCGTTGAAAGGACCAGGGGTTCGGATACGCAGTATTTT
CSVERTRGSDTQYF
>TRBV4-1|TRBJ1-1|NA|NA
TGCGCCAGCAGCCAAGAGCAGTTAGGGGGTAATAGGAGGTACGCTGAAGCTTTCTTT
CASSQEQLGGNRRYAEAFF
>TRBV7-9|TRBJ1-2|once|NA
TGTGCCAGCAGCGCCCTATCAACAGGGTACTATGGCTACACCTTC
CASSALSTGYYGYTF
>TRBV5-5|TRBJ2-7|NA|TRBD2
TGTGCCAGCAGCTTGGTGAGTCTAGCGGTCTACGAGCAGTACTTC
CASSLVSLAVYEQYF
>TRBV27|TRBJ2-2|NA|NA
TGTGCCAGCAGTTTGGTTGTGGACTCCACCGGGGAGCTGTTTTTT
CASSLVVDSTGELFF
>TRBV30|TRBJ1-1|NA|TRBD1
TGTGCCTGGAGGACAGGGGAAACTGAAGCTTTCTTT
CAWRTGETEAFF
>TRBV28|TRBJ1-2|NA|TRBD1
TGTGCCAGCACCTCGACAGGGCTGTGGGGCTACACCTTC
CASTSTGLWGYTF
>TRBV13|TRBJ2-2|NA|TRBD2
TGTGCCAGCAGCTTACCCGCTAGCGGGACCACCGGGGAGCTGTTTTTT
CASSLPASGTTGELFF
>TRBV2|TRBJ1-2|NA|NA
TGTGCCAGCAGGGCCCCCTATGGCTACACCTTC
CASRAPYGYTF
>TRBV7-3|TRBJ2-7|NA|TRBD1
TGTGCCAGCAGCTTTGGACAGGCCTACGAGCAGTACTTC
CASSFGQAYEQYF
>TRBV5-1|TRBJ1-1|NA|NA
TGCGCCAGCAGTTATGGACAGAACACTGAAGCTTTCTTT
CASSYGQNTEAFF
>TRBV9|TRBJ2-1|NA|NA
TGTGCCAGCAGCCCCCGACGTAGCGGACCTTCCTACAATGAGCAGTTCTTC
CASSPRRSGPSYNEQFF
>TRBV13|TRBJ2-1|NA|TRBD1
TGTGCCAGCAGCTTTTCCCCAGGGGGTGAGCAGTTCTTC
CASSFSPGGEQFF
>TRBV7-6|TRBJ2-3|NA|NA
TGTGCCAGCAGCTTAACGGGAGTTGTAGATACGCAGTATTTT
CASSLTGVVDTQYF
>TRBV30|TRBJ2-1|NA|TRBD1
TGTGCCTGGAGGAGGGGGACAGCGATCAATGAGCAGTTCTTC
CAWRRGTAINEQFF
>TRBV7-9|TRBJ1-1|NA|NA
TGTGCCAGCAGCGAGCTGAACACTGAAGCTTTCTTT
CASSELNTEAFF
>TRBV27|TRBJ1-5|NA|NA
TGTGCCAGCAGTTTTGCGGCAGGGAATCAGCCCCAGCATTTT
CASSFAAGNQPQHF
>TRBV1|TRBJ1-5|NA|NA
TGCACCAGCATGTTTCGGAGCAATCAGCCCCAGCATTTT
CTSMFRSNQPQHF
>TRBV4-1|TRBJ1-5|NA|TRBD1
TGCGCCAGCAGCCCGATGAGGGGGCGCGCCGATCAGCCCCAGCATTTT
CASSPMRGRADQPQHF
>TRBV7-9|TRBJ1-2|NA|TRBD1
TGTGCCAGCAGCCAGGGACAGGGTAGGGGCTACACCTTC
CASSQGQGRGYTF
>TRBV4-2|TRBJ1-2|NA|NA
TGTGCCAGCAGCCAAGGGAGATGGACAGAAGCTAACTATGGCTACACCTTC
CASSQGRWTEANYGYTF
>TRBV4-1|TRBJ2-2|NA|NA
TGCGCCAGCAGCCAAGCCTCTATCAGGGGCGGGGAGCTGTTTTTT
CASSQASIRGGELFF
>TRBV6-5|TRBJ2-7|NA|TRBD2
TGTGCCAGCAGCACCGGGACTAGCGCTTACGAGCAGTACTTC
CASSTGTSAYEQYF
>TRBV29-1|TRBJ2-2|NA|NA
TGCAGCGCCTCTTCTGGATACAGGACCAACGGGGAGCTGTTTTTT
CSASSGYRTNGELFF
>TRBV4-2|TRBJ2-7|NA|NA
TGTGCCAGCAGCCAAGACGGGTCTAGCTCCTACGAGCAGTACTTC
CASSQDGSSSYEQYF
>TRBV11-2|TRBJ2-7|NA|NA
TGTGCCAGCAGCTTAGGAGCAGGGCCCTACGAGCAGTACTTC
CASSLGAGPYEQYF
>TRBV5-1|TRBJ2-3|NA|TRBD2
TGCGCCAGCAGCTTCGGGAGGGGAGTACGGGGAGCTCCAGATACGCAGTATTTT
CASSFGRGVRGAPDTQYF
>TRBV19|TRBJ2-7|NA|TRBD1
TGTGCCAGTAGTCCCTGGGACAGTTCCTACGAGCAGTACTTC
CASSPWDSSYEQYF
>TRBV21-1|TRBJ1-1|NA|NA
TGTGCCAGCAGCCCCCAGGCTTTCTTT
CASSPQAFF
>TRBV7-9|TRBJ1-1|NA|TRBD1
TGTGCCAGCCACAGGGGGAACACTGAAGCTTTCTTT
CASHRGNTEAFF
>TRBV11-2|TRBJ2-1|NA|NA
TGTGCCAGCAGCCTCGGGAACAATGAGCAGTTCTTC
CASSLGNNEQFF
>TRBV5-6|TRBJ1-2|once|NA
TGTGCCAGCAGCAGAGGACAGAGCTATGGCTACACCTTC
CASSRGQSYGYTF
>TRBV10-3|TRBJ1-2|NA|NA
TGTGCCATCAGTGAGTCGATGGCGGACGGACTCTATGGCTACACCTTC
CAISESMADGLYGYTF
>TRBV19|TRBJ2-7|NA|NA
TGTGCCAGTAGTGATCCCGGAGGCGAGCAGTACTTC
CASSDPGGEQYF
>TRBV10-3|TRBJ2-1|NA|NA
TGTGCCATCAGAGACCGGGTCAATGAGCAGTTCTTC
CAIRDRVNEQFF
>TRBV9|TRBJ2-1|once|NA
TGTGCCAGCAGCGTAGCCAGGTTCGGTTACAATGAGCAGTTCTTC
CASSVARFGYNEQFF
>TRBV6-6|TRBJ2-1|once|TRBD1
TGTGCCAGCAGTTACTTAACAGGGGTGTACAATGAGCAGTTCTTC
CASSYLTGVYNEQFF
>TRBV7-2|TRBJ1-4|NA|NA
TGTGCCAGCAGCTCTGTTTGGAGGGAAAAACTGTTTTTT
CASSSVWREKLFF
>TRBV7-9|TRBJ2-2|NA|NA
TGTGCCAGCAGCTGGTCGGCAGGGACCGGGGAGCTGTTTTTT
CASSWSAGTGELFF
>TRBV28|TRBJ1-1|NA|NA
TGTGCCACCCTACAGAACCAACTCGGCGCTTTCTTT
CATLQNQLGAFF